A selection of T cell receptor beta chains follows, all from one sample in a study of early T cells in non-severe SARS-CoV-2 infection. TCRdb analysed the 5' RACE reads with MiXCR anew, one entry per CDR3 protein. Found here are tens of thousands of distinct CDR3 sequences, roughly 8.4% of them singletons; the top ten hold about 3.3%. What was sequenced was whole blood. These receptors originate from an adult who was a healthcare worker with PCR-confirmed SARS-CoV-2 infection or an uninfected control (not recorded which). CDR3s include the opening cysteine and the closing phenylalanine or tryptophan. A D gene is named only where the DNA matches it firmly. Size tells how often a clone was seen (once, few, many) or the class of an expanded clone, and some rows leave it out.

size | length | J | V | D | CDR3 | DNA
many | 15 | TRBJ1-1 | TRBV11-2 | NA | CASSPLRQPNTEAFF | TGTGCCAGCAGCCCCTTGCGGCAGCCGAACACTGAAGCTTTCTTT
NA | 13 | TRBJ2-7 | TRBV19 | NA | CASKAGGSYEQYF | TGTGCCAGTAAGGCGGGTGGATCCTACGAGCAGTACTTC
NA | 14 | TRBJ1-5 | TRBV18 | NA | CASSPDSSNQPQHF | TGTGCCAGCTCACCCGACAGCAGCAATCAGCCCCAGCATTTT
NA | 15 | TRBJ2-1 | TRBV7-3 | NA | CASSQQGSSYNEQFF | TGTGCCAGCAGCCAACAGGGCAGCTCCTACAATGAGCAGTTCTTC
NA | 12 | TRBJ2-5 | TRBV10-3 | NA | CAISYREETQYF | TGTGCCATCAGTTACAGGGAGGAGACCCAGTACTTC
few | 15 | TRBJ2-3 | TRBV24-1 | TRBD2 | CATSDSGTGTDTQYF | TGTGCCACCAGTGATAGCGGGACTGGCACAGATACGCAGTATTTT
NA | 11 | TRBJ1-1 | TRBV19 | NA | CASSPNTEAFF | TGTGCCAGTAGTCCAAACACTGAAGCTTTCTTT
few | 15 | TRBJ2-2 | TRBV3-1 | NA | CASSQGYRDTGELFF | TGTGCCAGCAGCCAAGGATACAGGGACACCGGGGAGCTGTTTTTT
medium-sized | 16 | TRBJ2-7 | TRBV7-9 | NA | CASSLGLGKKAYEQYF | TGTGCCAGCAGCTTAGGCCTAGGGAAAAAGGCCTACGAGCAGTACTTC
many | 13 | TRBJ1-1 | TRBV3-1 | NA | CASSRGRNTEAFF | TGTGCCAGCAGCCGGGGCAGGAACACTGAAGCTTTCTTT
NA | 14 | TRBJ2-7 | TRBV15 | NA | CATSRDRNSYEQYF | TGTGCCACCAGCAGAGATAGGAACTCCTACGAGCAGTACTTC
many | 14 | TRBJ2-1 | TRBV29-1 | NA | CSVPQLPTYNEQFF | TGCAGCGTTCCTCAACTACCAACCTACAATGAGCAGTTCTTC
many | 14 | TRBJ2-7 | TRBV20-1 | NA | CSAGALGSNYEQYF | TGCAGTGCGGGGGCTCTAGGATCCAACTACGAGCAGTACTTC
NA | 16 | TRBJ2-1 | TRBV5-1 | TRBD2 | CASRLLGLAIYNEQFF | TGCGCCAGCAGGTTGCTCGGACTAGCGATCTACAATGAGCAGTTCTTC
NA | 13 | TRBJ2-3 | TRBV11-2 | NA | CASSSGHHPAQYF | TGTGCCAGCAGCAGCGGACACCATCCGGCACAGTATTTT
NA | 14 | TRBJ2-5 | TRBV5-4 | TRBD1 | CASSERTGSQTQYF | TGTGCCAGCAGCGAGAGGACAGGGTCGCAGACCCAGTACTTC
NA | 14 | TRBJ2-3 | TRBV20-1 | TRBD1 | CSARRAGGQDTQYF | TGCAGTGCTAGAAGGGCAGGGGGCCAAGATACGCAGTATTTT
NA | 13 | TRBJ1-1 | TRBV20-1 | NA | CSARGSVWTEAFF | TGCAGTGCTAGAGGGTCGGTATGGACTGAAGCTTTCTTT
many | 12 | TRBJ1-1 | TRBV30 | NA | CAWSPENTEAFF | TGTGCCTGGAGTCCTGAGAACACTGAAGCTTTCTTT
many | 13 | TRBJ2-6 | TRBV18 | NA | CASSGSGANVLTF | TGTGCCAGCTCGGGCTCTGGGGCCAACGTCCTGACTTTC
NA | 16 | TRBJ2-7 | TRBV12-3/TRBV12-4 | TRBD2 | CASSFLQLAGGLKQYF | TGTGCCAGCAGTTTCCTCCAACTAGCGGGAGGGCTTAAGCAGTACTTC
NA | 15 | TRBJ2-5 | TRBV11-3 | NA | CASSLGLKYQETQYF | TGTGCCAGCAGCTTGGGACTCAAGTACCAAGAGACCCAGTACTTC
NA | 12 | TRBJ2-7 | TRBV5-6 | NA | CASSSLSYEQYF | TGTGCCAGCAGCTCTCTCTCCTACGAGCAGTACTTC
NA | 16 | TRBJ1-4 | TRBV20-1 | NA | CGYRDGRNLMKKGLFF | TGCGGGTACCGGGACGGACGAAATCTAATGAAAAAGGGACTGTTTTTT
NA | 15 | TRBJ2-7 | TRBV6-5 | TRBD1 | CASSYGARGWYEQYF | TGTGCCAGCAGTTACGGGGCCAGGGGGTGGTACGAGCAGTACTTC
many | 13 | TRBJ1-1 | TRBV7-9 | NA | CASSLSSNTEAFF | TGTGCCAGCAGCTTATCATCGAACACTGAAGCTTTCTTT
NA | 14 | TRBJ2-2 | TRBV29-1 | TRBD1 | CSGGGQGDTGELFF | TGCAGCGGAGGGGGACAGGGGGACACCGGGGAGCTGTTTTTT
many | 15 | TRBJ1-6 | TRBV18 | NA | CASSPYSDYNSPLHF | TGTGCCAGCTCACCATACTCCGATTATAATTCACCCCTCCACTTT
many | 14 | TRBJ1-2 | TRBV20-1 | NA | CSAPGERGLYGYTF | TGCAGTGCTCCAGGGGAGAGAGGGCTCTATGGCTACACCTTC
many | 13 | TRBJ2-7 | TRBV29-1 | NA | CSVEGDGTYEQYF | TGCAGCGTTGAAGGAGACGGCACCTACGAGCAGTACTTC
few | 14 | TRBJ1-5 | TRBV14 | NA | CASSQRSLWDTQHF | TGTGCCAGCAGCCAACGATCCCTTTGGGATACGCAGCATTTT
many | 14 | TRBJ2-3 | TRBV3-1 | NA | CASSQGPGTDTQYF | TGTGCCAGCAGCCAGGGCCCCGGCACAGATACGCAGTATTTT
few | 12 | TRBJ2-7 | TRBV28 | TRBD1 | CASSRQGYEQYF | TGTGCCAGCAGTCGACAGGGTTACGAGCAGTACTTC
NA | 15 | TRBJ2-1 | TRBV19 | TRBD2 | CASSAGTSGNNEQFF | TGTGCCAGTAGTGCCGGGACTAGCGGCAACAATGAGCAGTTCTTC
medium-sized | 15 | TRBJ2-7 | TRBV28 | NA | CASSLLGTFSYEQYF | TGTGCCAGCAGTTTATTGGGGACTTTCTCCTACGAGCAGTACTTC
many | 17 | TRBJ2-6 | TRBV21-1 | NA | CASSNGPFYSGANVLTF | TGTGCCAGCAGCAATGGCCCTTTTTACTCTGGGGCCAACGTCCTGACTTTC
many | 13 | TRBJ1-2 | TRBV6-1 | NA | CASSEVRTDGYTF | TGTGCCAGCAGTGAAGTTCGGACAGATGGCTACACCTTC
NA | 15 | TRBJ2-5 | TRBV20-1 | NA | CSARDRPEIQETQYF | TGCAGTGCTAGAGATAGGCCGGAGATTCAAGAGACCCAGTACTTC
many | 16 | TRBJ2-1 | TRBV11-2 | TRBD2 | CASSLTSGTYYNEQFF | TGTGCCAGCAGCCTCACTAGCGGGACCTACTACAATGAGCAGTTCTTC
many | 17 | TRBJ2-1 | TRBV3-1 | NA | CASSQEAGGGPGNEQFF | TGTGCCAGCAGCCAAGAGGCTGGCGGAGGGCCGGGAAATGAGCAGTTCTTC
many | 14 | TRBJ2-5 | TRBV5-1 | TRBD1 | CASSPRQGGETQYF | TGCGCCAGCAGCCCCCGACAGGGGGGGGAGACCCAGTACTTC
few | 15 | TRBJ2-7 | TRBV18 | TRBD1 | CASSPAQGVTYEQYF | TGTGCCAGCTCACCAGCGCAGGGGGTCACCTACGAGCAGTACTTC
NA | 14 | TRBJ2-1 | TRBV7-3 | NA | CASSLSPAYNEQFF | TGTGCCAGCAGCTTAAGCCCTGCTTACAATGAGCAGTTCTTC
few | 14 | TRBJ1-6 | TRBV30 | NA | CAWSMERMNSPLHF | TGTGCCTGGAGTATGGAACGGATGAATTCACCCCTCCACTTT
few | 17 | TRBJ1-4 | TRBV7-9 | NA | CASSLGQGRGTNEKLFF | TGTGCCAGCAGCTTGGGTCAGGGGCGGGGAACTAATGAAAAACTGTTTTTT
NA | 13 | TRBJ2-5 | TRBV11-2 | NA | CASSFRWGETQYF | TGTGCCAGCAGCTTCAGGTGGGGTGAGACCCAGTACTTC
many | 14 | TRBJ1-2 | TRBV18 | NA | CASSPFEGNYGYTF | TGTGCCAGCTCACCCTTCGAGGGTAACTATGGCTACACCTTC
few | 15 | TRBJ2-4 | TRBV7-6 | TRBD1 | CASSSTPGQENIQYF | TGTGCCAGCAGCTCAACCCCGGGACAGGAAAACATTCAGTACTTC
few | 14 | TRBJ2-1 | TRBV6-1 | NA | CASSQDAAYNEQFF | TGTGCCAGCAGTCAGGACGCAGCCTACAATGAGCAGTTCTTC
few | 11 | TRBJ2-5 | TRBV7-9 | NA | CASRGVETQYF | TGTGCCAGCAGAGGGGTAGAGACCCAGTACTTC
many | 15 | TRBJ2-7 | TRBV10-3 | NA | CAISESLDIGYEQYF | TGTGCCATCAGTGAGTCTCTCGACATTGGATACGAGCAGTACTTC
many | 14 | TRBJ1-3 | TRBV29-1 | TRBD1 | CSALDRTSGNTIYF | TGCAGCGCCTTGGACAGGACCTCTGGAAACACCATATATTTT
few | 13 | TRBJ2-2 | TRBV5-8 | NA | CASSREGTGELFF | TGTGCCAGCAGCAGGGAAGGCACCGGGGAGCTGTTTTTT
many | 14 | TRBJ1-1 | TRBV28 | TRBD1 | CASRYNRGQTEAFF | TGTGCCAGCAGATACAACAGGGGGCAGACTGAAGCTTTCTTT
NA | 13 | TRBJ1-1 | TRBV24-1 | NA | CATNSGADTEAFF | TGTGCCACCAATTCAGGGGCGGACACTGAAGCTTTCTTT
many | 17 | TRBJ2-7 | TRBV7-8 | TRBD2 | CASSLAPGTSASYEQYF | TGTGCCAGCAGCTTAGCCCCCGGGACTAGCGCCTCCTACGAGCAGTACTTC
many | 13 | TRBJ1-2 | TRBV10-3 | TRBD1 | CAISGGQFYGYTF | TGTGCCATCAGCGGGGGACAGTTCTATGGCTACACCTTC
NA | 14 | TRBJ2-4 | TRBV2 | NA | CASSGVLGRNIQYF | TGTGCCAGCAGTGGAGTACTAGGTCGGAACATTCAGTACTTC
many | 15 | TRBJ2-1 | TRBV19 | NA | CASTPLGGSRNEQFF | TGTGCCAGTACCCCACTAGGCGGTTCCCGCAATGAGCAGTTCTTC
NA | 15 | TRBJ2-7 | TRBV27 | TRBD2 | CASSLSGTAHYEQYF | TGTGCCAGCAGTCTTAGCGGGACCGCACACTACGAGCAGTACTTC